This TCR beta chain was found in a study of blood T cell repertoires in COVID-19 (dated by TCRdb to 2018 to 2020). For the wider study: Samples from collaborators originated in the United States, Italy and Spain and spanned both the acute and convalescent phases of COVID-19. The prospective study material was composed of cDNA or gDNA derived from T cells, B-cell-depleted T cells, or PBMCs. Subjects who had been exposed to COVID-19, were actively infected with it, or had recovered from it provided the deeply sampled blood TCRbeta repertoires that made up the dataset. The repertoires were released in a freely available public database meant as a resource for research on the immune response to SARS-CoV-2. The samples were drawn from two sources: the first 160 participants of the ongoing ImmuneRACE study, and 1,254 subjects contributed by 6 global collaborators. A de-identified subject ID, COVID-19 status, age in years and sex were almost always included in the sample metadata. Where HLA class I and class II types were available, the types were taken from metadata supplied by the sample provider, not from assay-based typing. General study outcomes and caveats: The quantity of clinical and demographic metadata differed by source and by participant and was supplied without curation.

Remarks on this clone: Its antigen has not been determined. Per-nucleotide qualities are absent, and no much larger clonotype sits a single base away.

V has 4 bases trimmed and J has 7 bases trimmed; junction bases matching no gene number 7. CDR1 is given as SGHTA and CDR2 as FQGTGA, both from the germline V gene. Inclusive of the bounding cysteine and phenylalanine, the CDR3 is 15 residues long. Only the CDR3 region is kept as DNA, spanning 45 bases read in frame from base 1. The immunoSEQ Assay, a bias-controlled multiplex PCR, was used to amplify TCRbeta CDR3 regions from genomic DNA. As for the authors' bioinformatics: The number of nucleated cells in each sample was estimated by amplification of reference gene primers within the assay. To quantify the absolute abundance of each unique TCRbeta CDR3 rearrangement, sequence reads were collapsed and filtered. For each sample, productive Simpson clonality was calculated as the square root of Simpson's diversity index over productive rearrangements. The table was pulled from immuneACCESS by TCRdb, which kept in-frame rearrangements only. Such tables lose some clones; where checked, under half of the loss comes from unresolved V genes, and the rest has no known cause. V and J calls and clone size come straight from that table; D and trimming were deduced from the DNA. The sample table contains some 150,000 clones; only one count was recorded for approximately 85% of them. Jointly, the top ten make up around 8% of the sample.

One collaborating source in Seattle enrolled patients during active infection and followed them longitudinally through the course of disease. The collaborating institutions used their own protocols to collect whole blood in K2EDTA tubes. For TCRbeta analysis, collaborators shipped samples in one of three forms: frozen whole blood, isolated PBMCs, or DNA extracted from either of those sample types. The TCR sequence derives from a woman in her sixties with COVID-19, enrolled during active disease. The chain employs TRBV7-3 and TRBJ1-6; 7 nucleotides in the junction match TRBD1. The sequenced sample consisted of peripheral blood. CDR3 sequence: CASSSNDRDNSPLHF. The nucleotide sequence reads as follows: TGTGCCAGCAGCTCCAATGACAGGGACAATTCACCCCTCCACTTT. Here the CDR3 is joined to the reference TRBV7-3 and TRBJ1-6 genes, and the full variable domain is: GAGVSQTPSNKVTEKGKYVELRCDPISGHTALYWYRQSLGQGPEFLIYFQGTGAADDSGLPNDRFFAVRPEGSVSTLKIQRTERGDSAVYLCASSSNDRDNSPLHFGNGTRLTVT.